Presented here are 16 T cell receptor beta chains from one specimen sequenced in a study of blood T cell repertoires in COVID-19. Repertoires were generated with immunoSEQ multiplex PCR, while TCRdb's copy carries only in-frame clones and drops some. The sample shows about 210,000 clones, about four fifths of them seen only once. Sequencing was performed on PBMCs or T cells enriched from blood (not recorded which). These receptors were taken from a woman in her forties or fifties with acute COVID-19.

J is TRBJ2-1 and V is TRBV7-9; D is possibly TRBD1 (5 bases). With 3 bases removed from V and 7 bases from J, the gap between germline ends came to 10 bases. This CDR3 spans 13 amino acids. Germline CDR1 and CDR2: SEHNR and FQNEAQ (reference sequence). CDR3 amino acids: CASSLQGSNEQFF. In DNA, the CDR3 is TGTGCCAGCAGCTTGCAGGGAAGTAATGAGCAGTTCTTC.

The chain couples TRBV5-1 to TRBJ2-7, with a possible D match to TRBD1 (5 bases). The CDR3 loop spans 16 amino acids. Germline-derived CDR1 and CDR2 are SGHRS and YFSETQ. Trimming cost V 4 bases and J 0 bases, with 17 bases left between them. The CDR3 loop is CASSLQISTDSYEQYF. CDR3 coding DNA: TGCGCCAGCAGCCTTCAAATCTCGACAGACTCCTACGAGCAGTACTTC.

Relative to its sample, this clone is medium-sized. This rearrangement joins TRBV28 to TRBJ1-1, with 9 bases lining up with TRBD1. This CDR3 spans 15 amino acids. Germline CDR1 MDHEN, CDR2 SYDVKM. Trimming removed 4 bases from V and 2 bases from J; junction bases left unmatched: 5. The DNA of the CDR3 is TGTGCCAGCAGTTGGACAGGGGAACCCAACACTGAAGCTTTCTTT. Its protein product is CASSWTGEPNTEAFF.

The chain links TRBV30 to TRBJ1-5; no clear D gene. Looked up from germline, CDR1 is GTSNPN and CDR2 is SVGIG (reference sequence). V was shortened by 0 bases and J by 7 bases, with 7 bases between the two germline ends. The CDR3 is 12 amino acids. For the CDR3, the DNA is TGTGCCTGGAGTGTAATATCCCAGCCCCAGCATTTT. This translates into CAWSVISQPQHF.

This chain connects TRBV24-1 to TRBJ2-3; 7 nucleotides align to TRBD2. The CDR3 has 16 amino acids. Germline-derived CDR1 and CDR2 are KGHDR and SFDVKD. After removal of 3 bases from V and 0 bases from J, the junction contained 5 bases not matched to a gene. CDR3 in amino acids: CATSDPGGTSTDTQYF. In nucleotides, the CDR3 is TGTGCCACCAGTGATCCGGGGGGTACTAGCACAGATACGCAGTATTTT.

The chain has TRBV27 and TRBJ2-3; a possible D gene is TRBD2 (5 bases). Germline CDR1 MNHEY, CDR2 SMNVEV (reference sequence). The CDR3 loop spans 20 amino acids. V lost 7 bases and J lost 4, with 33 bases in between. CDR3: CASNHLLQPSSTRYSDTQYF. DNA of the CDR3: TGTGCCAGCAACCATCTCCTCCAACCCTCTAGCACCCGGTATTCAGATACGCAGTATTTT.

The rearrangement uses TRBV5-1 and TRBJ2-1, with D hard to call. Germline CDR1 and CDR2: SGHRS and YFSETQ. V dropped 2 bases and J dropped 0 bases, with 12 bases sitting between them. This CDR3 has 16 residues. In nucleotides, the CDR3 is TGCGCCAGCAGCTTAATCAGTTCCGCCTCCTACAATGAGCAGTTCTTC. Amino acids: CASSLISSASYNEQFF.

This clone occurred a few times. The J gene is TRBJ2-6, the V gene TRBV19, with 8 nucleotides matching TRBD2. The germline CDR1 and CDR2 sequences are LNHDA and SQIVND (reference sequence). The CDR3 runs to 18 residues. Trimming removed 6 bases from V and 0 bases from J; junction bases left unmatched: 10. In DNA, the CDR3 is TGTGCCAGTAGAGGAAGAGCGGGGGACCACTCTGGGGCCAACGTCCTGACTTTC. It yields the protein CASRGRAGDHSGANVLTF.

V usage is TRBV7-2 and J usage is TRBJ2-2; 11 bases line up with TRBD1. CDR3 length equals 15 residues. The J segment lost 6 bases and the V segment lost 5 bases, leaving 5 bases of the junction unmatched. Germline V gene lookup returns CDR1 SGHTA and CDR2 FQGNSA. CDR3 sequence (DNA): TGTGCCAGCAGCACCCGGACAGGGGGCCCCGGGGAGCTGTTTTTT. Translation gives CASSTRTGGPGELFF.

This clone was counted once. The chain uses TRBV7-8 and TRBJ1-2, with 7 nucleotides matching TRBD1. V shed 7 bases and J 2 bases; nucleotides not matched to a gene: 7. The germline CDR1 and CDR2 sequences are SGHVS and FQNEAQ. This CDR3 has 14 amino acids. Here the CDR3 DNA reads TGTGCCAGCAATACGGGACAGTGGAACTATGGCTACACCTTC. Protein: CASNTGQWNYGYTF.

The chain links TRBV18 to TRBJ2-1, with TRBD2 matching over 9 bases. The CDR3 is 16 residues long. V shed 1 base, J shed 7 bases, and the junction held 8 bases outside the gene matches. Germline values: CDR1 KGHSH, CDR2 LQKENI. CDR3 coding DNA: TGTGCCAGCTCACCACTCCTAGCGGGACTTGATAATGAGCAGTTCTTC. Its protein product is CASSPLLAGLDNEQFF.

This clone was counted a few times. V is TRBV3-1 (or the pseudogene TRBV3-2) and J is TRBJ2-7; TRBD2 matches at 10 bases. The CDR3 covers 17 residues. Germline V gene sequence: CDR1 LGHDT, CDR2 YNNKEL (reference sequence). V shed 0 bases and J 0 bases; nucleotides not matched to a gene: 5. In DNA form, the CDR3 reads TGTGCCAGCAGCCAAGAGCCTAGCGGGGGACACTCCTACGAGCAGTACTTC. Its protein product is CASSQEPSGGHSYEQYF.

V and J are TRBV24-1 and TRBJ1-2; no reliable D call. Trimming cost V 7 bases and J 6 bases, with 14 bases left between them. The CDR3 is 13 residues long. CDR1 and CDR2 from the germline V gene are KGHDR and SFDVKD. In nucleotides, the CDR3 is TGTGCCACCAGCCACGGGCCGGGGAATGGCTACACCTTC. Translated, it gives CATSHGPGNGYTF.

The chain recombines TRBV12-3 or TRBV12-4 with TRBJ1-3; D perhaps matches TRBD1 (5 bases). The CDR3 has 13 residues. Trimming stripped 6 bases from V and 4 bases from J, with 10 bases between. Here the CDR3 DNA reads TGTGCCAGCAGCCAGGGAATCGGAAACACCATATATTTT. Its protein product is CASSQGIGNTIYF.

The CDR3 loop reads CASSWTGPETQYF. CDR3 coding DNA: TGTGCCAGCAGTTGGACAGGGCCGGAGACCCAGTACTTC. The chain is built from TRBV27 and TRBJ2-5; 8 bases match TRBD1. The V gene end was trimmed by 4 bases and the J gene end by 5 bases; junction bases not matched to a gene: 3. Germline CDR1 reads MNHEY; CDR2 reads SMNVEV (reference sequence). CDR3 length equals 13 residues.

This clone was counted a single time. The chain links TRBV3-1 (or the pseudogene TRBV3-2) to TRBJ2-6; 8 bases fit TRBD1. CDR3 length equals 20 residues. V lost 0 bases to trimming and J lost 1 base; unmatched junction nucleotides: 11. CDR1 LGHDT and CDR2 YNNKEL come from the germline V gene (reference sequence). CDR3 sequence reads: CASSQELSGQGPSGANVLTF. The CDR3 DNA sequence: TGTGCCAGCAGCCAAGAATTGAGCGGACAGGGTCCTTCTGGGGCCAACGTCCTGACTTTC.